One sample yielded the 11 T cell receptor beta chains listed below, sequenced in a study of OX40 agonist ivuxolimab in advanced cancers. Generated by immunoSEQ multiplex PCR, the TCRdb table keeps only in-frame clones and is missing some. The data show fewer than 100,000 clones, 84% seen once. The material was CD4+ or CD8+ T cells sorted from blood, obtained in a trial of the OX40 agonist ivuxolimab. The origin of the receptors is an adult with an advanced solid tumor such as melanoma, head and neck, liver or kidney cancer.

V usage is TRBV7-8 and J usage is TRBJ2-3, with 8 positions matching TRBD2. The germline V gene encodes CDR1 SGHVS and CDR2 FQNEAQ. Germline trimming cut 5 bases from V and 2 bases from J; bases unmatched to any gene: 9. The CDR3 sequence is 16 residues long. CDR3 DNA: TGTGCCAGCAGCCCAACCCCGGGACTAGTCACAGATACGCAGTATTTT. Translation gives CASSPTPGLVTDTQYF.

V and J are TRBV19 and TRBJ2-1; 7 bases match TRBD1. The germline gives CDR1 LNHDA, CDR2 SQIVND (reference sequence). V lost 9 bases and J lost 0; bases outside the gene matches: 8. This CDR3 is 15 amino acids long. The CDR3 DNA reads as TGTGCCAGCCGGCGGACAGGAGGCTCCTACAATGAGCAGTTCTTC. As protein: CASRRTGGSYNEQFF.

The chain employs TRBV12-5 and TRBJ1-3; D is unclear. The CDR3 has 16 amino acids. V was cut by 0 bases and J by 1 base, with 10 bases left in between. CDR1 is LGHNT and CDR2 is FRNRAP in the germline V gene. CDR3 DNA: TGTGCTAGTGGTTTGGTACTAGGTGAGTCTGGAAACACCATATATTTT. The encoded protein is CASGLVLGESGNTIYF.

This rearrangement joins TRBV28 to TRBJ1-1, with D perhaps matching TRBD1 (6 bases). The CDR3 sequence is 15 residues long. Germline lookup yields CDR1 MDHEN and CDR2 SYDVKM. With 5 bases removed from V and 6 bases from J, the gap between germline ends came to 19 bases. The CDR3 bases are TGTGCCAGCAGTCGGGCGGGGACAAGGGGACCTGAAGCTTTCTTT. It yields the protein CASSRAGTRGPEAFF.

This sequence joins TRBV19 and TRBJ1-5; D might be TRBD1 (6 bases). Trimming stripped 5 bases from V and 4 bases from J, with 12 bases between. CDR1 LNHDA and CDR2 SQIVND come from the germline V gene (reference sequence). This CDR3 comprises 14 residues. The CDR3 loop is CASSATGLNQPQHF. CDR3 nucleotides: TGTGCCAGTAGTGCGACAGGCCTTAATCAGCCCCAGCATTTT.

The chain employs TRBV30 and TRBJ1-5; 7 bases match TRBD1. This CDR3 has 13 amino acids. The V segment lost 2 bases and the J segment 6 bases; nucleotides outside the gene matches: 4. CDR1 and CDR2 (germline): GTSNPN, SVGIG (reference sequence). CDR3 in DNA: TGTGCCTGGAGTAAAAGGGGGCTTCAGCCCCAGCATTTT. This encodes CAWSKRGLQPQHF.

The chain couples TRBV15 to TRBJ2-5; D unresolved. With 0 bases removed from V and 6 bases from J, the gap between germline ends came to 11 bases. This CDR3 has 14 amino acids. CDR1 and CDR2 (germline): LNHNV, YYDKDF (reference sequence). CDR3 bases: TGTGCCACCAGCAGAGATACCAATCCTCAGACCCAGTACTTC. Its protein product is CATSRDTNPQTQYF.

This clone was found once. The chain combines TRBV4-1 with TRBJ1-1; D not resolved. V lost 1 base and J lost 7, with 22 bases in between. The CDR3 is 17 residues long. Germline V gene data show CDR1 as MGHRA and CDR2 as YSYEKL. CDR3 sequence (DNA): TGCGCCAGCAGCCAAGGTATCCCCCGCGCACTCCTAATTGAAGCTTTCTTT. As protein: CASSQGIPRALLIEAFF.

The genes are TRBV5-1 and TRBJ2-3; 7 nucleotides align to TRBD1. Per germline, CDR1 SGHRS and CDR2 YFSETQ. There are 16 residues in the CDR3. V shed 4 bases and J 1 base; nucleotides not matched to a gene: 9. CDR3 bases: TGCGCCAGCAGCCGCTTTGACAGGGCTGGCACAGATACGCAGTATTTT. Encoded protein: CASSRFDRAGTDTQYF.

This clone was recorded only once. Its ends do not fully match the called genes, so a read error is possible. The chain joins TRBV6-5 to TRBJ1-2; 9 bases are shared with TRBD1. The CDR3 is 13 amino acids. Germline-derived CDR1 and CDR2 are MNHEY and SVGAGI. The CDR3 DNA follows: TGTGCCAGCAGACGGGACAGGGTGGGTTTTGTGTCCTTC. This encodes CASRRDRVGFVSF.

This clone was counted only a few times. The chain carries TRBV18 and TRBJ2-5; 7 nucleotides agree with TRBD1. CDR1 is KGHSH and CDR2 is LQKENI in the germline V gene. The CDR3 is made up of 13 amino acids. With V trimmed by 5 bases and J by 2 bases, 2 bases remained unmatched. DNA of the CDR3: TGTGCCAGCTCATCGGGACAGCAAGAGACCCAGTACTTC. Residues: CASSSGQQETQYF.